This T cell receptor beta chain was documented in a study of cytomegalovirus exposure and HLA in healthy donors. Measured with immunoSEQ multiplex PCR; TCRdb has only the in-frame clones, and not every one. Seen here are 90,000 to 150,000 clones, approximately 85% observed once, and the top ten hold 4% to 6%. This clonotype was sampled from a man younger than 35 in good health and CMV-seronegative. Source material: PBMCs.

The CDR3 DNA sequence: TGTGCCAGCAGTGAGGACTTCCCCTACAATGAGCAGTTCTTC. The encoded protein is CASSEDFPYNEQFF. The V and J genes are TRBV27 and TRBJ2-1; D perhaps matches TRBD2 (5 bases). The CDR3 sequence is 14 residues long. Trimming left V 5 bases short and J 2 bases short, with 10 bases between. The germline CDR1 and CDR2 sequences are MNHEY and SMNVEV (reference sequence).